These T cell receptor beta chains were read from a single sample in a study of T cell responses to AZD1222 COVID-19 vaccine. Method: immunoSEQ multiplex PCR; TCRdb's copy keeps in-frame clones and lacks some. The data hold about 140,000 clones, with approximately 90% observed a single time. Here the sequenced sample was peripheral blood, taken 28 days after the second AZD1222 dose. These receptors came from an adult who received the AZD1222 COVID-19 vaccine. CDR3s include the opening cysteine and the closing phenylalanine or tryptophan. Fields, in order: J gene, V gene, clone size, CDR3 length, D gene, CDR3 DNA, CDR3 protein. D genes are given only for firm matches. For some rows the clone size is stated as once, few or many, or as a class when expanded; others skip it.

J gene: TRBJ1-1
V gene: TRBV19
clone size: NA
CDR3 length: 16
D gene: TRBD1
CDR3 DNA: TGTGCCAGTTCGCTCCGGGACAGGGGTGGCCGGACTGAAGCTTTCTTT
CDR3 protein: CASSLRDRGGRTEAFF

J gene: TRBJ2-3
V gene: TRBV5-5
clone size: NA
CDR3 length: 15
D gene: TRBD2
CDR3 DNA: TGTGCCAGCAGCTTGAGAGGGACTAGGGCAGATACGCAGTATTTT
CDR3 protein: CASSLRGTRADTQYF

J gene: TRBJ1-5
V gene: TRBV3-1/TRBV3-2
clone size: NA
CDR3 length: 15
D gene: NA
CDR3 DNA: TGTGCCAGCAGCCAAGATTCGCAGGGGCCTCAGCCCCAGCATTTT
CDR3 protein: CASSQDSQGPQPQHF

J gene: TRBJ1-4
V gene: TRBV6-5
clone size: NA
CDR3 length: 14
D gene: NA
CDR3 DNA: TGTGCCAGCAGCGTCCTAGGGGTCGGGGAAAAACTGTTTTTT
CDR3 protein: CASSVLGVGEKLFF

J gene: TRBJ2-1
V gene: TRBV21-1
clone size: NA
CDR3 length: 14
D gene: NA
CDR3 DNA: TGTGCCAGCAGCAAAGTCGAGGGATACAATGAGCAGTTCTTC
CDR3 protein: CASSKVEGYNEQFF

J gene: TRBJ1-5
V gene: TRBV28
clone size: NA
CDR3 length: 17
D gene: TRBD1
CDR3 DNA: TGTGCCAGCACTAGTTTAGTTGGGACAGCCCGCAATCAGCCCCAGCATTTT
CDR3 protein: CASTSLVGTARNQPQHF

J gene: TRBJ2-5
V gene: TRBV5-4
clone size: NA
CDR3 length: 14
D gene: TRBD1
CDR3 DNA: TGTGCCACCCACGGACAGGGGATTCAAGAGACCCAGTACTTC
CDR3 protein: CATHGQGIQETQYF

J gene: TRBJ2-7
V gene: TRBV28
clone size: NA
CDR3 length: 12
D gene: TRBD2
CDR3 DNA: TGTGCCTCGGGGCTAGCGGGGGGAGAGCAGTACTTC
CDR3 protein: CASGLAGGEQYF

J gene: TRBJ2-7
V gene: TRBV4-1
clone size: NA
CDR3 length: 15
D gene: NA
CDR3 DNA: TGCGCCAGCAGCCAAGAACCAGGGCCACCCTACGAGCAGTACTTC
CDR3 protein: CASSQEPGPPYEQYF

J gene: TRBJ2-2
V gene: TRBV19
clone size: NA
CDR3 length: 18
D gene: TRBD1
CDR3 DNA: TGTGCCAGTGTCGGACTGAGAACCGGGACAGCGAACACCGGGGAGCTGTTTTTT
CDR3 protein: CASVGLRTGTANTGELFF

J gene: TRBJ2-1
V gene: TRBV3-1/TRBV3-2
clone size: NA
CDR3 length: 14
D gene: TRBD2
CDR3 DNA: TGTGCCAGCAGCCCCCCCGGGACTAGTAGTGAGCAGTTCTTC
CDR3 protein: CASSPPGTSSEQFF

J gene: TRBJ2-2
V gene: TRBV5-1
clone size: few
CDR3 length: 16
D gene: NA
CDR3 DNA: TGCGCCAGCAGCTTGGGCCCGGTGGAGGGTACCGGGGAGCTGTTTTTT
CDR3 protein: CASSLGPVEGTGELFF

J gene: TRBJ2-1
V gene: TRBV18
clone size: NA
CDR3 length: 15
D gene: TRBD2
CDR3 DNA: TGTGCCAGCTCAACACTAGCGGGGGTATCCAATGAGCAGTTCTTC
CDR3 protein: CASSTLAGVSNEQFF

J gene: TRBJ2-7
V gene: TRBV4-1
clone size: NA
CDR3 length: 14
D gene: NA
CDR3 DNA: TGCGCCAGCAGCTCCCGGCAGACGGCCTACGAGCAGTACTTC
CDR3 protein: CASSSRQTAYEQYF

J gene: TRBJ2-5
V gene: TRBV6-2/TRBV6-3
clone size: NA
CDR3 length: 11
D gene: NA
CDR3 DNA: TGTGCCAGCAGTTATCAAGAGACCCAGTACTTC
CDR3 protein: CASSYQETQYF

J gene: TRBJ1-3
V gene: TRBV5-6
clone size: NA
CDR3 length: 15
D gene: NA
CDR3 DNA: TGTGCCAGCAGCTTGGTAGGCGGGAGTGGAAACACCATATATTTT
CDR3 protein: CASSLVGGSGNTIYF

J gene: TRBJ2-5
V gene: TRBV28
clone size: NA
CDR3 length: 15
D gene: NA
CDR3 DNA: TGTGCCAGCAGTCCCCAGGGCCTTTCACAAGAGACCCAGTACTTC
CDR3 protein: CASSPQGLSQETQYF

J gene: TRBJ2-5
V gene: TRBV5-1
clone size: NA
CDR3 length: 15
D gene: TRBD2
CDR3 DNA: TGCGCCAGCAGCTTGCCGCGGGGGGGCGGCGAGACCCAGTACTTC
CDR3 protein: CASSLPRGGGETQYF

J gene: TRBJ2-2
V gene: TRBV5-1
clone size: NA
CDR3 length: 17
D gene: TRBD2
CDR3 DNA: TGCGCCAGCAGCCCCCTAGCGGGCTTAGGGCGGGCCGGGGAGCTGTTTTTT
CDR3 protein: CASSPLAGLGRAGELFF

J gene: TRBJ2-7
V gene: TRBV7-9
clone size: NA
CDR3 length: 14
D gene: TRBD1
CDR3 DNA: TGTGCCAGCAGCTCGGAGGCGGCAGGACAGGGGCAGTACTTC
CDR3 protein: CASSSEAAGQGQYF

J gene: TRBJ2-5
V gene: TRBV11-1
clone size: NA
CDR3 length: 15
D gene: TRBD1
CDR3 DNA: TGTGCCAGCAGCCCTCACAGGGGGTCGGGAGAGACCCAGTACTTC
CDR3 protein: CASSPHRGSGETQYF

J gene: TRBJ2-5
V gene: TRBV2
clone size: NA
CDR3 length: 14
D gene: TRBD1
CDR3 DNA: TGTGCCAGCCGACCGGACAGGGGCCAAGAGACCCAGTACTTC
CDR3 protein: CASRPDRGQETQYF

J gene: TRBJ1-4
V gene: TRBV7-9
clone size: NA
CDR3 length: 19
D gene: NA
CDR3 DNA: TGTGCCAGCAGCTTGGGTCAGGGTCCGGCGATAGGCACTAATGAAAAACTGTTTTTT
CDR3 protein: CASSLGQGPAIGTNEKLFF

J gene: TRBJ2-7
V gene: TRBV5-4
clone size: NA
CDR3 length: 15
D gene: NA
CDR3 DNA: TGTGCCAGCAGCCGGGGGACAGACCAAATCGACGAGCAGTACTTC
CDR3 protein: CASSRGTDQIDEQYF

J gene: TRBJ1-2
V gene: TRBV28
clone size: NA
CDR3 length: 14
D gene: NA
CDR3 DNA: TGTGCCAGCGAAGGGGGACCAGCTAACTATGGCTACACCTTC
CDR3 protein: CASEGGPANYGYTF

J gene: TRBJ2-7
V gene: TRBV12-5
clone size: NA
CDR3 length: 14
D gene: TRBD1
CDR3 DNA: TGTGCTAGTGGTCGCCGGGACAGGGCCTACGAGCAGTACTTC
CDR3 protein: CASGRRDRAYEQYF

J gene: TRBJ2-7
V gene: TRBV23-1
clone size: NA
CDR3 length: 19
D gene: NA
CDR3 DNA: TGCGCCAGCAGTCAATGTGTCCAGACTATACAAGGGGTGCCCTTCGAGCAGTACTTC
CDR3 protein: CASSQCVQTIQGVPFEQYF

J gene: TRBJ2-3
V gene: TRBV5-1
clone size: NA
CDR3 length: 20
D gene: NA
CDR3 DNA: TGCGCCAGCAGCTCCTATCTACCCCCGCCGGGGTCAGACGACACAGATACGCAGTATTTT
CDR3 protein: CASSSYLPPPGSDDTDTQYF